A single sample gave rise to the 31 T cell receptor beta chains below, sequenced in a study of T-cell reconstitution after alpha-beta-depleted transplantation in children. A library of TCRbeta sequences, prepared with unique molecular identifiers, was generated. TCRdb reprocessed the PCR reads via MiXCR and lists one record per CDR3 protein. The sample includes about 220,000 distinct CDR3 sequences, roughly 15% of them seen just once. This sample comprised PBMCs, mostly from graft donor cells, obtained 360 days after TCRalphabeta/CD19-depleted stem cell transplant. Receptors were obtained from a male patient aged 2 to 10 who had a stem cell transplant for acute lymphoblastic leukemia, so the T cells may come from the graft donor.

V gene TRBV6-5 combines with J gene TRBJ1-5; a weak D match, TRBD1 (6 bases). This CDR3 has 14 residues. Trimming shortened V by 3 bases and J by 7 bases, and 13 bases separated the two germline ends. Germline V gene lookup returns CDR1 MNHEY and CDR2 SVGAGI. Here the CDR3 reads CASSYAGAGQPQHF. The CDR3 DNA reads as TGTGCCAGCAGTTATGCAGGGGCCGGCCAGCCCCAGCATTTT.

In this sample, this clonotype turned up many times. The chain has TRBV11-2 and TRBJ1-2; maybe TRBD1 (5 bases). The germline gives CDR1 SGHAT, CDR2 FQNNGV. This CDR3 region has 14 residues. The germline V and J ends were trimmed by 0 bases and 8 bases, with 13 bases remaining between them. The DNA for the CDR3 is TGTGCCAGCAGCTTAGATCCAGGGTCCCGGGGCTACACCTTC. Its translation is CASSLDPGSRGYTF.

The sample holds a few counts of this clonotype. The V and J genes are TRBV4-3 and TRBJ1-3; D gene unclear. CDR1 is LGHNA and CDR2 is YSLEER in the germline V gene. With 0 bases removed from V and 4 bases from J, the gap between germline ends came to 4 bases. CDR3 size: 13 residues. CDR3 in amino acids: CASSQERGNTIYF. CDR3 DNA: TGCGCCAGCAGCCAAGAGCGGGGAAACACCATATATTTT.

This clonotype was detected many times. The chain carries TRBV10-3 and TRBJ2-3, with D hard to call. V was trimmed by 6 bases and J by 0 bases, leaving 1 base between them. Germline V gene sequence: CDR1 ENHRY, CDR2 SYGVKD. The CDR3 spans 11 residues. CDR3 loop: CAIRSTDTQYF. As DNA, the CDR3 is TGTGCCATCAGGAGCACAGATACGCAGTATTTT.

This clonotype has a count of ten or more. This chain uses TRBV7-6 with TRBJ2-3, with D unclear. Germline values: CDR1 SGHVS, CDR2 FNYEAQ. This CDR3 region has 14 residues. V was shortened by 3 bases and J by 3 bases, with 10 bases between the two germline ends. CDR3 nucleotide sequence: TGTGCCAGCAGCTTTCAACCCGGAACAGATACGCAGTATTTT. Residues: CASSFQPGTDTQYF. The full variable domain, its missing parts supplied by reference TRBV7-6 and TRBJ2-3, is GAGVSQSPRYKVTKRGQDVALRCDPISGHVSLYWYRQALGQGPEFLTYFNYEAQQDKSGLPNDRFSAERPEGSISTLTIQRTEQRDSAMYRCASSFQPGTDTQYFGPGTRLTVL.

This chain uses TRBV10-1 with TRBJ1-1, with D maybe TRBD1 (6 bases). Trimming took off 6 bases at V and 3 bases at J, with 14 bases between the two ends. Germline loops: CDR1 WNHNN, CDR2 SYGVQD (reference sequence). CDR3 length: 14 amino acids. The CDR3 region has the DNA TGCGCCAGCAGGGCCCGGGACACAGACACTGAAGCTTTCTTT. It codes for CASRARDTDTEAFF.

A few counts support this clonotype. V usage is TRBV27 and J usage is TRBJ2-7, with 11 bases fitting TRBD2. The CDR3 is 17 residues long. V lost 0 bases to trimming and J lost 3 bases; unmatched junction nucleotides: 7. Looked up from germline, CDR1 is MNHEY and CDR2 is SMNVEV (reference sequence). CDR3: CASSLSGTSGTFYEQYF. The CDR3 region has the DNA TGTGCCAGCAGTTTATCTGGGACTAGCGGAACCTTCTACGAGCAGTACTTC.

The chain has TRBV27 and TRBJ1-5; D unresolved. The CDR3 loop spans 13 amino acids. Per the germline V gene, CDR1 is MNHEY and CDR2 is SMNVEV (reference sequence). Deletions cut 1 base from V and 9 bases from J, with 10 bases between. DNA for the CDR3: TGTGCCAGCAGTTTATTCATGTCGGGGCCCCAGCATTTT. It yields the protein CASSLFMSGPQHF.

The chain has TRBV20-1 and TRBJ2-1; D is uncertain. The CDR3 totals 14 residues. CDR1 DFQATT and CDR2 SNEGSKA come from the germline V gene (reference sequence). Deletions cut 1 base from V and 0 bases from J, with 7 bases between. CDR3 nucleotides: TGCAGTGCTAGAGGGACCAACTCCTACAATGAGCAGTTCTTC. Encoded protein: CSARGTNSYNEQFF.

The rearrangement joins TRBV12-3 or TRBV12-4 to TRBJ1-2; perhaps TRBD1 as D (5 bases). CDR3 length: 17 amino acids. Trimming left V 1 base short and J 0 bases short, with 15 bases between. Here the CDR3 reads CASSLVRQGVTNYGYTF. CDR3 nucleotides: TGTGCCAGCAGTTTAGTCCGTCAGGGTGTGACTAACTATGGCTACACCTTC.

The chain is built from TRBV20-1 and TRBJ2-7; D perhaps matches TRBD1 (5 bases). The CDR3 covers 13 residues. Trimming shortened V by 2 bases and J by 5 bases, and 13 bases separated the two germline ends. The germline V gene encodes CDR1 DFQATT and CDR2 SNEGSKA (reference sequence). In nucleotides, the CDR3 is TGCAGTGCTAGACCGAAGGGGCGCAACGAGCAGTACTTC. Its translation: CSARPKGRNEQYF.

The chain combines TRBV18 with TRBJ2-2, with unresolved D. V gave up 6 bases and J gave up 0 bases, with 11 bases separating them. There are 15 residues in the CDR3. Per germline, CDR1 KGHSH and CDR2 LQKENI. CDR3 nucleotide sequence: TGTGCCAGCTCCTCGGCACTATCGAACACCGGGGAGCTGTTTTTT. Protein product: CASSSALSNTGELFF.

CDR3 DNA: TGTGCCTGGAGTTTTTGGAGGGACAGGGTGTATTCACCCCTCCACTTT. Translation: CAWSFWRDRVYSPLHF. This chain links TRBV30 with TRBJ1-6; 9 bases line up with TRBD1. The CDR3 consists of 16 residues. Per germline, CDR1 GTSNPN and CDR2 SVGIG (reference sequence). Trimming cost V 2 bases and J 8 bases; bases outside gene matches: 10. The full variable domain, its missing parts supplied by reference TRBV30 and TRBJ1-6, is SQTIHQWPATLVQPVGSPLSLECTVEGTSNPNLYWYRQAAGRGLQLLFYSVGIGQISSEVPQNLSASRPQDRQFILSSKKLLLSDSGFYLCAWSFWRDRVYSPLHFGNGTRLTVT.

This clonotype was counted ten times or more. The genes are TRBV29-1 and TRBJ2-1, with 7 bases aligning to TRBD1. The CDR3 spans 15 residues. From germline, CDR1 is SQVTM and CDR2 ANQGSEA. J gave up 7 bases and V 7 bases, and 16 bases lay outside the gene matches. This CDR3 reads CSGKDTGADWNEQFF. As DNA, the CDR3 is TGCAGCGGAAAAGATACAGGGGCGGATTGGAATGAGCAGTTCTTC.

The V and J genes are TRBV29-1 and TRBJ2-7; tentative D call: TRBD1 (5 bases). This CDR3 spans 12 amino acids. The V and J ends lost 6 bases and 2 bases respectively, with 11 bases between them. Germline V gene sequence: CDR1 SQVTM, CDR2 ANQGSEA. CDR3 in amino acids: CSVQQDPYEQYF. CDR3 sequence (DNA): TGCAGCGTCCAACAGGACCCCTACGAGCAGTACTTC.

The chain joins TRBV5-6 to TRBJ1-1, with 7 bases lining up with TRBD1. The trim removed 0 bases at V and 0 bases at J, leaving 2 bases unmatched. Germline-derived CDR1 and CDR2 are SGHDT and YYEEEE. The CDR3 sequence is 15 residues long. CDR3 sequence reads: CASSLAGQMNTEAFF. DNA for the CDR3: TGTGCCAGCAGCTTGGCGGGACAGATGAACACTGAAGCTTTCTTT.

The chain couples TRBV6-5 to TRBJ1-1; no definite D call. CDR1 and CDR2 (germline): MNHEY, SVGAGI. V shed 2 bases and J shed 4 bases, with 23 bases lying between them. This CDR3 has 18 residues. The CDR3 coding sequence is TGTGCCAGCAGTTACGGGGTCCCCTTCTCTGTAAGGACCACTGAAGCTTTCTTT. As protein: CASSYGVPFSVRTTEAFF.

The rearrangement links TRBV20-1 to TRBJ2-3, with D perhaps matching TRBD2 (6 bases). Trimming pared 5 bases from V and 4 bases from J, leaving 10 bases between. The CDR3 runs to 12 residues. Germline V lookup: CDR1 DFQATT, CDR2 SNEGSKA (reference sequence). The CDR3 protein is CSARRLADTQYF. The CDR3 bases are TGCAGTGCTCGCCGACTAGCAGATACGCAGTATTTT.

V and J are TRBV5-1 and TRBJ2-7, with D perhaps being TRBD1 or TRBD2 (5 bases each). Germline values: CDR1 SGHRS, CDR2 YFSETQ. The CDR3 extends over 16 amino acids. V was cut by 2 bases and J by 2 bases, with 17 bases left in between. For the CDR3, the DNA is TGCGCCAGCAGCTTAAGGGGAGCAGGGAGCACCTACGAGCAGTACTTC. It codes for CASSLRGAGSTYEQYF. The full variable domain, with the rest looked up from reference TRBV5-1 and TRBJ2-7, is KAGVTQTPRYLIKTRGQQVTLSCSPISGHRSVSWYQQTPGQGLQFLFEYFSETQRNKGNFPGRFSGRQFSNSRSEMNVSTLELGDSALYLCASSLRGAGSTYEQYFGPGTRLTVT.

This rearrangement joins TRBV4-2 to TRBJ2-7; the match to TRBD1 covers 7 bases. V lost 0 bases and J lost 4; bases outside the gene matches: 6. The CDR3 loop spans 15 amino acids. CDR1 and CDR2 from the germline V gene are LGHNA and YNFKEQ. CDR3 in amino acids: CASSQEGQVGYEQYF. The CDR3 bases are TGTGCCAGCAGCCAAGAAGGACAGGTGGGATACGAGCAGTACTTC.

This clonotype was counted a few times. J is TRBJ2-2 and V is TRBV4-3; D ambiguous. The CDR3 consists of 14 residues. CDR1 is LGHNA and CDR2 is YSLEER in the germline V gene. Trimming cost V 0 bases and J 3 bases, with 5 bases left between them. The CDR3 DNA follows: TGCGCCAGCAGCCAAGATCGGGACACCGGGGAGCTGTTTTTT. Residues: CASSQDRDTGELFF.

V usage is TRBV10-3 and J usage is TRBJ2-5; the match to TRBD1 covers 10 bases. This CDR3 is built from 14 residues. Germline values: CDR1 ENHRY, CDR2 SYGVKD. J lost 3 bases, V lost 4 bases, and 2 bases had no gene match. In DNA, the CDR3 is TGTGCCATCAGTGTAGGACAGGGGGAAGAGACCCAGTACTTC. Its protein is CAISVGQGEETQYF.

This clonotype was observed many times. This chain joins TRBV29-1 and TRBJ1-2; no firm D call. V gave up 5 bases and J gave up 8 bases, with 12 bases separating them. Germline V gene data show CDR1 as SQVTM and CDR2 as ANQGSEA. This CDR3 spans 11 amino acids. The CDR3 DNA is TGCAGCGTTAGCGGCGGAGCCGGCTACACCTTC. Protein product: CSVSGGAGYTF.

This clonotype was detected ten times or more. The rearrangement links TRBV5-1 to TRBJ1-1, with D perhaps TRBD1 (5 bases). Trimming took 0 bases from V and 1 from J, leaving 7 bases between them. The germline gives CDR1 SGHRS, CDR2 YFSETQ. The CDR3 has 14 amino acids. CDR3 protein: CASSLGQPNTEAFF. The DNA for the CDR3 is TGCGCCAGCAGCTTGGGACAGCCGAACACTGAAGCTTTCTTT. Full variable domain (rest looked up from reference TRBV5-1 and TRBJ1-1): KAGVTQTPRYLIKTRGQQVTLSCSPISGHRSVSWYQQTPGQGLQFLFEYFSETQRNKGNFPGRFSGRQFSNSRSEMNVSTLELGDSALYLCASSLGQPNTEAFFGQGTRLTVV.

In its sample, this clonotype was seen a few times. The chain is built from TRBV6-1 and TRBJ2-1; TRBD1 is a possible D gene (6 bases). Germline CDR1 is MNHNS and CDR2 is SASEGT. The CDR3 spans 15 residues. The ends were cut back, 1 base at V and 4 bases at J, with 11 bases in the middle. This CDR3 reads CASSEGGGAYNEQFF. The CDR3 region has the DNA TGTGCCAGCAGTGAAGGAGGGGGAGCATACAATGAGCAGTTCTTC.

This clonotype appeared a few times. V usage is TRBV6-1 and J usage is TRBJ1-1, with D perhaps matching TRBD1 (5 bases). CDR1 and CDR2 from the germline V gene are MNHNS and SASEGT. The V end was cut by 4 bases, the J end by 4 bases, with 13 bases between. The CDR3 sequence is 14 residues long. The CDR3: CASSAQVAGTEAFF. CDR3 coding DNA: TGTGCCAGCAGTGCACAGGTGGCGGGCACTGAAGCTTTCTTT.

This clonotype was observed a few times. The rearrangement links TRBV29-1 to TRBJ2-3; D unresolved. The CDR3 contains 14 residues. Trimming took 4 bases from V and 4 from J, leaving 15 bases between them. Germline V CDR1 and CDR2: SQVTM, ANQGSEA. The CDR3 protein is CSVVGKVAPDTQYF. CDR3 nucleotide sequence: TGCAGCGTTGTGGGGAAGGTGGCCCCAGATACGCAGTATTTT.

As concerns this clonotype: A much larger clone lies a single base off, so this may be a read error. The V gene is TRBV12-3 or TRBV12-4, the J gene TRBJ2-1; D is possibly TRBD2 (5 bases). Trimming took off 4 bases at V and 4 bases at J, with 17 bases between the two ends. CDR3 length: 16 amino acids. The CDR3 loop is CASSSISRRRYNEQFF. The CDR3, as DNA: TGTGCCAGCAGTTCCATTAGCAGGAGGCGATACAATGAGCAGTTCTTC.

This clonotype was detected a few times. The rearrangement links TRBV15 to TRBJ1-5; TRBD1 is a possible D gene (6 bases). Between the trimmed V and J ends, which lost 2 bases and 3 bases, there was a span of 17 bases. The CDR3 has 17 residues. Per germline, CDR1 LNHNV and CDR2 YYDKDF (reference sequence). CDR3 sequence (DNA): TGTGCCACCAGCAGAAATAAACAGGGCCCCTCCAATCAGCCCCAGCATTTT. This encodes CATSRNKQGPSNQPQHF.

The rearrangement joins TRBV4-1 to TRBJ1-2, with 8 bases matching TRBD1. The germline CDR1 and CDR2 sequences are MGHRA and YSYEKL. CDR3 length equals 16 residues. Trimming removed 4 bases from V and 0 bases from J; junction bases left unmatched: 7. CDR3 DNA: TGCGCCAGCAGCCCTTCCGGACAGGGCCCTAACTATGGCTACACCTTC. Translated, it gives CASSPSGQGPNYGYTF.

A few counts support this clonotype. The chain is built from TRBV10-3 and TRBJ2-2, with 11 positions matching TRBD2. The CDR3 is 16 residues long. In germline, CDR1 is ENHRY, CDR2 SYGVKD. V lost 6 bases, J lost 0 bases, and 3 bases stayed unmatched. CDR3 residues: CAISGTSGANTGELFF. The CDR3 DNA follows: TGTGCCATCAGCGGGACTAGCGGCGCGAACACCGGGGAGCTGTTTTTT.